This is a list of T cell receptor beta chains from one sample in a study of identical twins. MiXCR was run by TCRdb on the 5' RACE reads, yielding one entry per CDR3 protein. Of 450,000 or so distinct CDR3 sequences in the sample, roughly 18% were seen once. The sequenced sample consisted of naive T cells sorted from blood. The receptors were gathered from a man aged 50-59 years in good health. Each CDR3 is given with its conserved first and last residue. The D gene is left open where the match is weak. A clone size is listed for some rows: how often the clone was seen (once, few, many), or a class if it is expanded.

>.|.|TRBJ2-3|TRBV4-2
CASRGHTDTQYF
TGTGCCAGCAGGGGGCACACAGATACGCAGTATTTT
>.|many|TRBJ1-2|TRBV4-1
CASSQAGGRGSYGYTF
TGCGCCAGCAGCCAGGCTGGGGGGAGGGGTAGCTATGGCTACACCTTC
>TRBD2|many|TRBJ2-1|TRBV7-8
CASSLWGLAGGQYEQFF
TGTGCCAGCAGCTTATGGGGACTAGCGGGGGGGCAGTATGAGCAGTTCTTC
>TRBD1|few|TRBJ2-7|TRBV24-1
CATSDPRQGGREQYF
TGTGCCACCAGTGATCCCCGACAGGGGGGTCGGGAGCAGTACTTC
>.|.|TRBJ2-3|TRBV12-3/TRBV12-4
CASSLYPLASTDTQYF
TGTGCCAGCAGTTTATACCCACTAGCTTCCACAGATACGCAGTATTTT
>TRBD1|.|TRBJ1-5|TRBV20-1
CSARDGTGASNQPQHF
TGCAGTGCTAGAGATGGCACAGGGGCCAGCAATCAGCCCCAGCATTTT
>TRBD2|many|TRBJ2-3|TRBV5-1
CASSLAPSGGQDTQYF
TGCGCCAGCAGCTTGGCCCCTAGCGGGGGACAAGATACGCAGTATTTT
>TRBD1|few|TRBJ1-3|TRBV28
CASSLGGTGIYF
TGTGCCAGCAGCTTGGGAGGGACAGGCATATATTTT
>TRBD1|few|TRBJ1-5|TRBV5-1
CASSLTGVGEPQHF
TGCGCCAGCAGCTTGACAGGGGTAGGGGAGCCCCAGCATTTT
>.|many|TRBJ1-1|TRBV28
CASSLFTENTEAFF
TGTGCCAGCAGTTTATTTACAGAGAACACTGAAGCTTTCTTT
>.|many|TRBJ2-3|TRBV15
CATSRNRESTDTQYF
TGTGCCACCAGCAGAAACCGGGAAAGCACAGATACGCAGTATTTT
>TRBD1|few|TRBJ1-2|TRBV9
CASSVEDRGLYGYTF
TGTGCCAGCAGCGTAGAGGACAGGGGTCTTTATGGCTACACCTTC
>.|few|TRBJ2-1|TRBV20-1
CSAKGDSGMNEQFF
TGCAGTGCTAAAGGTGACTCGGGAATGAATGAGCAGTTCTTC
>TRBD1|few|TRBJ2-7|TRBV6-2/TRBV6-3
CASSWNRGYEQYF
TGTGCCAGCAGTTGGAACAGGGGTTACGAGCAGTACTTC
>TRBD1|.|TRBJ2-4|TRBV28
CASSGQGENIQYF
TGTGCCAGCAGCGGACAGGGAGAAAACATTCAGTACTTC
>TRBD1|.|TRBJ2-3|TRBV5-1
CASSLRGQGVLTDTQYF
TGCGCCAGCAGCTTGCGGGGACAGGGGGTTTTGACAGATACGCAGTATTTT
>.|few|TRBJ2-3|TRBV7-6
CASSHTSSVSTDTQYF
TGTGCCAGCAGCCATACCAGCTCAGTTAGCACAGATACGCAGTATTTT
>.|many|TRBJ1-4|TRBV9
CASSVSTGATNEKLFF
TGTGCCAGCAGCGTAAGCACGGGGGCTACTAATGAAAAACTGTTTTTT
>.|many|TRBJ2-5|TRBV7-8
CASSPDIGGTETQYF
TGTGCCAGCAGCCCAGACATAGGGGGTACTGAGACCCAGTACTTC
>.|many|TRBJ2-2|TRBV10-3
CAIHAGSGELFF
TGTGCCATCCATGCGGGTTCCGGGGAGCTGTTTTTT
>.|.|TRBJ2-2|TRBV24-1
CATSDVEAPGELFF
TGTGCCACCAGTGATGTGGAAGCACCCGGGGAGCTGTTTTTT
>.|.|TRBJ1-1|TRBV4-1
CASSQLQGLQNTEAFF
TGCGCCAGCAGCCAGCTACAGGGACTTCAAAACACTGAAGCTTTCTTT
>.|few|TRBJ1-1|TRBV20-1
CSADEAEAFF
TGCAGTGCTGACGAGGCTGAAGCTTTCTTT
>.|many|TRBJ1-2|TRBV3-1
CASSQEEGGSGYTF
TGTGCCAGCAGCCAAGAGGAGGGGGGGAGTGGCTACACCTTC